This entry features one TCR beta chain sequence. No cognate antigen has been identified for it. No much larger clonotype is one base removed from it; base qualities were not supplied. TCR CDR3 regions were amplified from genomic DNA by multiplex PCR using the deep immunoSEQ assay. Genomic DNA extracted from each cell subset was distributed evenly over all wells of several immunoSEQ 96-well plates, and each plate served as one replicate. For sorted subsets, roughly 200 ng genomic DNA, equal to tens of thousands of T cell genomes, was loaded into each replicate PCR. Purified libraries were quantified with a Qubit 3.0 fluorometer, sized on a Bioanalyzer 2100, and re-quantified with the KAPA Library Quantification kit. Every immunoSEQ 96-well plate was sequenced on a dedicated single-read 150-cycle Illumina NextSeq 550 flow cell. The original pipeline was this. Because the immunoSEQ output held only junctional sequences and lacked quality scores, the filtering could not match the filtering applied to full-length reads. To assign V/J genes and CDR3, sequences were annotated against IMGT germline references using PyIR, a Python wrapper for IgBLAST v1.9. Any read was removed if the V/J assignment was weak (E-value above 1e-6), the CDR3 was missing, or the read contained stop codons, out-of-frame junctions, or ambiguous translated residues. V3J clonotypes were defined as sequences sharing an identical inferred V gene, J gene, and CDR3 amino acid sequence. Percentage overlap between repertoires was computed as shared unique clonotypes divided by the size of the smaller repertoire. Three approaches were used to assess repertoire richness: RTK rarefaction, the Chao1 estimator, and Recon v2.1 estimates of unobserved clonotypes. OLGA was used to compute generation probabilities for all TCRbeta clonotypes that the gDNA method yielded from a handful of donors. TCRdb re-hosts the immuneACCESS table, in-frame sequences only. Its copies lack some clones; in the studies checked, an unresolved V gene accounts for under half of them, and the cause for the rest is not known. The V and J calls and clone size come from that table; D and trimming were worked out from the DNA. In all, the sample holds roughly 1 million clones, and about 77% of those were seen once. The ten top clones hold approximately 1.5% of the sample.

The sample belongs to a study of shared clonotypes between healthy human individuals (dated by TCRdb to 2020 to 2021). Context from the whole study: Two women and three men aged 18 to 49 years were included in the cohort. To estimate repertoire size and how much clonotype sharing occurs between individuals, the study deeply sequenced the blood TCR repertoires of several healthy adults. Leukapheresis yielded between about 0.85 and 9.5 billion PBMCs per donor. Libraries were prepared and TCR repertoires were sequenced by different laboratories using diverse techniques, in order to increase sequencing depth and limit assay-specific biases. Per donor, three plates each were used for CD4 naive and CD4 memory, two for CD8 naive, and one for CD8 memory. Paper-wide results and their limitations: Incomplete sequencing was indicated by rarefaction of sorted-subset datasets, despite the large sequencing depth. Larger estimated clonotype richness was generally found for naive subsets than for memory subsets. The genetic and exposure-history diversity represented was limited by the small number of donors. Based on pairwise subsampling, the degree of clonotype sharing among donors was expected to be affected by sequencing depth. Sharing across a few donors was observed for roughly 5.4% of naive CD4, around 3.5% of naive CD8, 2% to 2.5% of memory CD4, and about 0.38% of memory CD8 clonotypes. Sampling was restricted to blood, and TCR repertoires in tissues likely differ from the TCR repertoires found in blood. Clonotypes shared by all four sorted-subset donors showed higher generation probabilities than non-shared clonotypes.

The donors were healthy, HIV-negative adults who had no recently reported acute infections or vaccinations. Every donor was a Caucasian adult residing in Nashville, Tennessee, USA. Magnetic negative selection was used to enrich CD4+ T cells, after which naive cells were positively selected on CD45RA and the negative fraction became the memory subset. Blood was collected by leukapheresis, and PBMCs were isolated by Ficoll-Histopaque density gradient centrifugation and then cryopreserved in liquid nitrogen vapor phase. Purity and quantity of every magnetically sorted T cell population were checked by analytical flow cytometry. Genomic DNA was isolated from every sorted fraction and measured by UV absorbance on a Nanodrop 2000c. Germline trimming: 3 bases from V, 6 bases from J; junction bases outside gene matches: 6. Counted from cysteine to phenylalanine, this CDR3 has 15 amino acids. Solely the CDR3 DNA is kept, with 45 bases framed from the first base. In the germline V gene, CDR1 corresponds to MNHNS and CDR2 to SASEGT.

This sequence uses TRBV6-1 and TRBJ2-7; 12 central nucleotides agree with TRBD1. This receptor was taken from a man aged 18 to 29 in good health. Material: memory CD4+ T cells sorted from blood. The cell subset or site label, read with the paper, signifies: CD45RA-negative fraction. Here the CDR3 is given as CASSEPGQGAVEQYF. The DNA sequence follows: TGTGCCAGCAGTGAGCCGGGACAGGGGGCGGTCGAGCAGTACTTC.